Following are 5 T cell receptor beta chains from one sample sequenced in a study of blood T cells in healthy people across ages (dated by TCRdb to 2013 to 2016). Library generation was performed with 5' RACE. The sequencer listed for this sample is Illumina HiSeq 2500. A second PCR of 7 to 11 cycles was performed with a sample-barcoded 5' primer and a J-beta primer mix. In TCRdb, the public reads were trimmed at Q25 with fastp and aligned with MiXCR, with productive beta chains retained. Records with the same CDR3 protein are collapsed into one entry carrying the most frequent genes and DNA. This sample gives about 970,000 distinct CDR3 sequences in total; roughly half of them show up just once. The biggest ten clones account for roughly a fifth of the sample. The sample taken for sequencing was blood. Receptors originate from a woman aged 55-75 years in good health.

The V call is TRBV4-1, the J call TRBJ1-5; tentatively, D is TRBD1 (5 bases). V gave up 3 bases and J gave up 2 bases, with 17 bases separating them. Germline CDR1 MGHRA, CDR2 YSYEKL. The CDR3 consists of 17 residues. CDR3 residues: CASSHRTFRGGNQPQHF. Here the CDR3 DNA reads TGCGCCAGCAGCCACAGGACGTTTAGGGGCGGCAATCAGCCCCAGCATTTT.

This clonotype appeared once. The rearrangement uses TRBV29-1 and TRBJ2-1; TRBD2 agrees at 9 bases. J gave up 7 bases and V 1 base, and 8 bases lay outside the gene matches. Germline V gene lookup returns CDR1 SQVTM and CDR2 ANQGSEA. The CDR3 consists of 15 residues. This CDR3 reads CSVEGASGIANEQFF. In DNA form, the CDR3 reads TGCAGCGTTGAAGGAGCTAGCGGGATTGCGAATGAGCAGTTCTTC.

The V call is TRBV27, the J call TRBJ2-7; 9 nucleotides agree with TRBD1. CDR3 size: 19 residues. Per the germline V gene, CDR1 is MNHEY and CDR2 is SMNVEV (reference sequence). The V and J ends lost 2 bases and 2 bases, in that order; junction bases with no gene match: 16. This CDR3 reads CASSLAGTGISPIPYEQYF. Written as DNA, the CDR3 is TGTGCCAGCAGTTTAGCTGGGACAGGGATATCTCCCATCCCCTACGAGCAGTACTTC.

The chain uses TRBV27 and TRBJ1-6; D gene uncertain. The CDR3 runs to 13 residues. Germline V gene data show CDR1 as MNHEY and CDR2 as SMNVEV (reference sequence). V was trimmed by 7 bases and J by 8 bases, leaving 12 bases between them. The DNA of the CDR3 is TGTGCCAGCAAACCCGTACGGGATTCACCCCTCCACTTT. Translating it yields CASKPVRDSPLHF.

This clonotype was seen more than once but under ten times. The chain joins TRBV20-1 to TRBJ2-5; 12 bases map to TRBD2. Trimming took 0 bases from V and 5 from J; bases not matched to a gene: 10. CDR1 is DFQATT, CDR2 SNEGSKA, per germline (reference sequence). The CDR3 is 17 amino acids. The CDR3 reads CSARDPQLAGGLETQYF. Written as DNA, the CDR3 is TGCAGTGCTAGAGACCCCCAACTAGCGGGAGGTCTGGAGACCCAGTACTTC.